The sequence of this TCR beta chain was determined in a study of T cells in Graves' hyperthyroidism and ophthalmopathy. Regions amplified from RNA transcripts were the TCR beta CDR3 regions. The HTBI set primed first-round TCR CDR3 RT-PCR. In TCRdb, the multiplex PCR reads were re-called with MiXCR into one record per CDR3 protein. The sample shows 700,000 or so distinct CDR3 sequences, roughly 15% of them seen only once. This clonotype was counted many times. This TCR was recovered from a woman in her 50s with Graves' ophthalmopathy. The sequenced material came from blood.

The CDR3 sequence: CASRVTGRDNEKLFF. DNA of the CDR3: TGTGCCAGCAGGGTTACAGGGCGTGATAATGAAAAACTGTTTTTT. This chain uses TRBV6-1 with TRBJ1-4; weak D call: TRBD1 (6 bases). With 6 bases removed from V and 4 bases from J, the gap between germline ends came to 15 bases. Germline V gives CDR1 MNHNS, CDR2 SASEGT. The CDR3 contains 15 residues.